The TCR beta chain described here comes from a study of shared clonotypes between healthy human individuals. Study-level information: A couple of women and a few men aged 18 to 49 served as donors.

This CDR3 spans 14 amino acids. Looked up from germline, CDR1 is GTSNPN and CDR2 is SVGIG (reference sequence). V gave up 2 bases and J gave up 3 bases, with 13 bases separating them. When samples were unsorted, some 84 million PBMCs were used for genomic DNA. Profiled with immunoSEQ multiplex PCR; TCRdb holds only in-frame clones, not every one. The table shows around 500,000 clones, with 70% to 85% occurring only once. Study-wide findings and caveats: Apart from blood, nothing was sampled; tissue repertoires likely differ.

Notes on this clone: Its target is unknown.

The rearrangement joins TRBV30 to TRBJ1-1; a weak D match, TRBD1 (5 bases). The receptor's source is a woman in her forties in good health. Some clones in this sample may be carry-over from other donors' samples. Sequencing was done on a sample of PBMCs. The CDR3 coding sequence is TGTGCCTGGAGTCGCGGGGCCGGTTACACTGAAGCTTTCTTT. This translates into CAWSRGAGYTEAFF. Full variable domain (outside the CDR3, taken from reference TRBV30 and TRBJ1-1): SQTIHQWPATLVQPVGSPLSLECTVEGTSNPNLYWYRQAAGRGLQLLFYSVGIGQISSEVPQNLSASRPQDRQFILSSKKLLLSDSGFYLCAWSRGAGYTEAFFGQGTRLTVV.